The TCR beta chain described here comes from a study of blood T cells in healthy people across ages. The CDR3 sequence is 15 residues long. The germline V gene has CDR1 MDHEN and CDR2 SYDVKM. Losses at the gene ends were 6 bases for V and 2 bases for J; bases not matched to a gene: 8. A second PCR, run for about 6 to 11 cycles, used a sample-barcoded 5' primer plus a J-beta primer mix. One entry per CDR3 protein, called by TCRdb with MiXCR from the 5' RACE reads. The sample carries around 1,500,000 distinct CDR3 sequences, roughly 28% recorded once. This clonotype has at least ten counts. The chain has TRBV28 and TRBJ2-7; the match to TRBD2 covers 9 bases. The TCR sequence derives from a woman in her twenties or thirties in good health. Sequencing used blood. The DNA of the CDR3 is TGTGCCAGCAGATTCAAGCGGGGGGACCCCTACGAGCAGTACTTC. It encodes CASRFKRGDPYEQYF.